These T cell receptor beta chains were read from a single sample in a study of blood T cell repertoires in COVID-19. Method: immunoSEQ multiplex PCR; TCRdb's copy keeps in-frame clones and lacks some. The sample has roughly 110,000 clones, about nine tenths seen once; the top ten hold 4.6%. The sample comprised peripheral blood. Every receptor here comes from a woman in her forties or fifties with acute or convalescent COVID-19. CDR3s include the opening cysteine and the closing phenylalanine or tryptophan. Each record gives: clone size, J gene, V gene, D gene, CDR3 protein, CDR3 DNA. The D gene is left open where the match is weak. Clone size is not always given. Where it is, it says once, few, many or a class for expanded clones.

clone_size: NA
j_call: TRBJ1-1
v_call: TRBV19
d_call: NA
cdr3_aa: CASSIWAEMNTEAFF
cdr3_nt: TGTGCCAGTAGTATATGGGCCGAGATGAACACTGAAGCTTTCTTT

clone_size: NA
j_call: TRBJ1-1
v_call: TRBV7-8
d_call: NA
cdr3_aa: CASSLVGGVRSNTEAFF
cdr3_nt: TGTGCCAGCAGCTTAGTTGGGGGGGTAAGGTCCAACACTGAAGCTTTCTTT

clone_size: NA
j_call: TRBJ1-6
v_call: TRBV2
d_call: TRBD1
cdr3_aa: CASSWGQGEFSPLHF
cdr3_nt: TGTGCCAGCAGTTGGGGACAGGGGGAGTTTTCACCCCTCCACTTT

clone_size: NA
j_call: TRBJ2-1
v_call: TRBV15
d_call: TRBD2
cdr3_aa: CATSRERERGGNEQFF
cdr3_nt: TGTGCCACCAGCAGAGAAAGGGAGCGGGGGGGCAATGAGCAGTTCTTC

clone_size: NA
j_call: TRBJ2-1
v_call: TRBV10-1
d_call: NA
cdr3_aa: CASSESGYNEQFF
cdr3_nt: TGCGCCAGCAGTGAGTCCGGTTACAATGAGCAGTTCTTC

clone_size: NA
j_call: TRBJ1-4
v_call: TRBV6-2/TRBV6-3
d_call: TRBD1
cdr3_aa: CASSTERDRESGKLFF
cdr3_nt: TGTGCCAGCAGTACCGAACGGGACAGGGAATCCGGAAAACTGTTTTTT

clone_size: NA
j_call: TRBJ1-1
v_call: TRBV5-1
d_call: TRBD1
cdr3_aa: CASSLEGAPRTEAFF
cdr3_nt: TGCGCCAGCAGCTTGGAGGGGGCGCCAAGGACTGAAGCTTTCTTT

clone_size: NA
j_call: TRBJ2-1
v_call: TRBV4-1
d_call: TRBD1
cdr3_aa: CASSQGQGSWNEQFF
cdr3_nt: TGCGCCAGCAGCCAAGGACAGGGGTCGTGGAATGAGCAGTTCTTC

clone_size: NA
j_call: TRBJ1-1
v_call: TRBV2
d_call: TRBD1
cdr3_aa: CASNRDRLNTEAFF
cdr3_nt: TGTGCCAGTAATAGGGACAGGCTTAACACTGAAGCTTTCTTT

clone_size: NA
j_call: TRBJ2-7
v_call: TRBV3-1/TRBV3-2
d_call: TRBD1
cdr3_aa: CASSQIIHRDSSYEQYF
cdr3_nt: TGTGCCAGCAGCCAGATCATACACCGGGACAGCTCCTACGAGCAGTACTTC

clone_size: NA
j_call: TRBJ2-3
v_call: TRBV5-6
d_call: TRBD2
cdr3_aa: CASSLLAGVLDTQYF
cdr3_nt: TGTGCCAGCAGCTTACTAGCGGGAGTTTTGGATACGCAGTATTTT

clone_size: NA
j_call: TRBJ2-1
v_call: TRBV25-1
d_call: TRBD1
cdr3_aa: CATTGGGDEQFF
cdr3_nt: TGTGCCACTACAGGGGGTGGCGATGAGCAGTTCTTC

clone_size: NA
j_call: TRBJ2-7
v_call: TRBV28
d_call: TRBD1
cdr3_aa: CASTRTGGSYEQYF
cdr3_nt: TGTGCCAGCACTAGGACAGGGGGCTCCTACGAGCAGTACTTC

clone_size: NA
j_call: TRBJ1-1
v_call: TRBV5-6
d_call: NA
cdr3_aa: CASSLTRALEAFF
cdr3_nt: TGTGCCAGCAGCTTGACGCGGGCCCTTGAAGCTTTCTTT

clone_size: NA
j_call: TRBJ1-2
v_call: TRBV13
d_call: TRBD1
cdr3_aa: CASSQQGATYGYTF
cdr3_nt: TGTGCCAGCAGTCAACAGGGGGCAACCTATGGCTACACCTTC

clone_size: NA
j_call: TRBJ1-2
v_call: TRBV9
d_call: NA
cdr3_aa: CASSVDSNYGYTF
cdr3_nt: TGTGCCAGCAGCGTAGACTCGAACTATGGCTACACCTTC

clone_size: NA
j_call: TRBJ2-5
v_call: TRBV3-1/TRBV3-2
d_call: NA
cdr3_aa: CASSQVHRGETQYF
cdr3_nt: TGTGCCAGCAGCCAAGTCCATCGAGGGGAGACCCAGTACTTC

clone_size: NA
j_call: TRBJ2-1
v_call: TRBV7-3
d_call: TRBD2
cdr3_aa: CASSRLPGLAGGPGSYNEQFF
cdr3_nt: TGTGCCAGCAGCCGCCTTCCGGGACTAGCGGGAGGGCCGGGCTCCTACAATGAGCAGTTCTTC

clone_size: NA
j_call: TRBJ2-1
v_call: TRBV2
d_call: TRBD2
cdr3_aa: CASKRLAGAYNEQFF
cdr3_nt: TGTGCCAGCAAGAGACTAGCGGGAGCGTACAATGAGCAGTTCTTC

clone_size: NA
j_call: TRBJ1-4
v_call: TRBV28
d_call: NA
cdr3_aa: CASRPPTAGLEKLFF
cdr3_nt: TGTGCCAGCAGGCCACCGACAGCCGGGTTGGAAAAACTGTTTTTT

clone_size: NA
j_call: TRBJ2-5
v_call: TRBV7-9
d_call: NA
cdr3_aa: CASSLVIDQETQYF
cdr3_nt: TGTGCCAGCAGCTTAGTTATAGATCAAGAGACCCAGTACTTC

clone_size: NA
j_call: TRBJ2-3
v_call: TRBV10-1
d_call: TRBD2
cdr3_aa: CASSEWTSGSGSTDTQYF
cdr3_nt: TGCGCCAGCAGTGAGTGGACTAGCGGGAGTGGGAGCACAGATACGCAGTATTTT

clone_size: NA
j_call: TRBJ2-7
v_call: TRBV28
d_call: TRBD2
cdr3_aa: CASSVLAGGSSYEQYF
cdr3_nt: TGTGCCAGCTCAGTACTAGCGGGAGGGAGCTCCTACGAGCAGTACTTC

clone_size: NA
j_call: TRBJ1-2
v_call: TRBV7-3
d_call: TRBD1
cdr3_aa: CASSLRTGDGYTF
cdr3_nt: TGTGCCAGCAGCCTACGGACAGGCGATGGCTACACCTTC

clone_size: NA
j_call: TRBJ2-1
v_call: TRBV3-1/TRBV3-2
d_call: TRBD2
cdr3_aa: CASSQIIRNLAGGDEQFF
cdr3_nt: TGTGCCAGCAGCCAAATCATTCGAAATCTAGCGGGAGGGGATGAGCAGTTCTTC

clone_size: once
j_call: TRBJ2-3
v_call: TRBV7-8
d_call: NA
cdr3_aa: CASSLARVTSTDTQYF
cdr3_nt: TGTGCCAGCAGCTTAGCTCGGGTTACTAGCACAGATACGCAGTATTTT

clone_size: NA
j_call: TRBJ1-2
v_call: TRBV7-9
d_call: TRBD1
cdr3_aa: CASSSGTVSYGYTF
cdr3_nt: TGTGCCAGCAGCTCCGGGACAGTATCCTATGGCTACACCTTC

clone_size: once
j_call: TRBJ1-1
v_call: TRBV2
d_call: TRBD1
cdr3_aa: CASSPRQGGTEAFF
cdr3_nt: TGTGCCAGCAGTCCGAGACAGGGGGGGACTGAAGCTTTCTTT

clone_size: NA
j_call: TRBJ2-5
v_call: TRBV27
d_call: NA
cdr3_aa: CASSFLAGWKETQYF
cdr3_nt: TGTGCCAGCAGTTTTCTCGCAGGGTGGAAAGAGACCCAGTACTTC

clone_size: NA
j_call: TRBJ1-5
v_call: TRBV19
d_call: NA
cdr3_aa: CASSNRPNQPQHF
cdr3_nt: TGTGCCAGTTCAAACAGACCCAATCAGCCCCAGCATTTT

clone_size: NA
j_call: TRBJ1-1
v_call: TRBV7-8
d_call: TRBD1
cdr3_aa: CASSSRQGEYTEAFF
cdr3_nt: TGTGCCAGCAGCTCCCGACAGGGGGAATACACTGAAGCTTTCTTT

clone_size: NA
j_call: TRBJ2-3
v_call: TRBV7-2
d_call: TRBD2
cdr3_aa: CASSFYTSGGAADTQYF
cdr3_nt: TGTGCCAGCAGCTTCTATACTAGCGGGGGGGCCGCAGATACGCAGTATTTT

clone_size: NA
j_call: TRBJ2-1
v_call: TRBV6-2/TRBV6-3
d_call: TRBD2
cdr3_aa: CASSYPGLAGGPHNEQFF
cdr3_nt: TGTGCCAGCAGTTACCCGGGACTAGCGGGAGGGCCACATAATGAGCAGTTCTTC